This TCR beta chain was sequenced for a study of T-cell reconstitution after alpha-beta-depleted transplantation in children. Preparation of the TCRbeta library involved a method that used unique molecular identifiers. MiXCR, applied by TCRdb to the PCR reads, yields one record per CDR3 protein. The top ten hold approximately 33% of the sample, which has 530,000 or so distinct CDR3 sequences, roughly a quarter seen once. This CDR3 region has 17 residues. The germline CDR1 and CDR2 sequences are SGHTA and FQGNSA. V was clipped by 5 bases and J by 8 bases, with 27 bases between them. The material was PBMCs, obtained before TCRalphabeta/CD19-depleted stem cell transplant. This receptor was taken from a boy under three years old with Wiskott-Aldrich syndrome, due to receive a stem cell transplant. The V gene is TRBV7-2, the J gene TRBJ1-2, with D unclear. CDR3 in DNA: TGTGCCAGCAGCCCCAGAACACACCCCACCCAAAGTGAGGGCTACACCTTC. This translates into CASSPRTHPTQSEGYTF.